The T cell receptor (beta chain) under discussion was sequenced for a study of blood T cell repertoires in COVID-19. Study context: The samples span acute and convalescent COVID-19 from the United States, Italy and Spain. The cDNA or gDNA used as material had been derived from T cells, B-cell-depleted T cells, or PBMCs.

V was clipped by 3 bases and J by 0 bases, with 14 bases between them. From germline, CDR1 is KGHSH and CDR2 LQKENI. The CDR3 consists of 17 residues. As processed by the authors: The assay estimated nucleated cells by amplifying reference gene primers. Profiled with immunoSEQ multiplex PCR; TCRdb holds only in-frame clones, not every one. V and J calls and clone size are given by that table; D and trimming were obtained from the DNA. The sample carries about 160,000 clones, roughly 93% recorded once. The genes are TRBV18 and TRBJ2-2; D possibly corresponds to TRBD1 (7 bases). Sequenced material: peripheral blood. The clonotype originates from a man aged 18 to 30 with acute or convalescent COVID-19. CDR3 region: CASSPSRGTANTGELFF. CDR3 coding DNA: TGTGCCAGCTCACCGAGCCGCGGGACAGCGAACACCGGGGAGCTGTTTTTT.